These T cell receptor beta chains were read from a single sample in a study of blood T cell repertoires in COVID-19. Sequencing was performed with immunoSEQ multiplex PCR; in TCRdb, only in-frame clones are kept and a portion is missing. Of several thousand clones in the sample, around four fifths are singletons; the top ten hold 10%. What was sequenced was peripheral blood. The receptors were gathered from a human donor in a cohort sampled during active COVID-19. The CDR3 runs from the conserved cysteine through the conserved F or W. Each record gives: J gene, D gene, clone size, V gene, CDR3 length, CDR3 DNA, CDR3 protein. The D gene is left open where the match is weak. Size values are once, few and many counts, or a class for expanded clones, and some rows have none.

j_gene: TRBJ1-2
d_gene: .
abundance: .
v_gene: TRBV24-1
len: 15
CDR3nt: TGTGCCACCAGTGATTCTGAGCGGGGCAGGGCTGGCTACACCTTC
CDR3aa: CATSDSERGRAGYTF

j_gene: TRBJ2-5
d_gene: TRBD2
abundance: .
v_gene: TRBV11-2
len: 18
CDR3nt: TGTGCCAGCAGCCCACAAACCTTCCCTAGCGGGGGAGACGAGACCCAGTACTTC
CDR3aa: CASSPQTFPSGGDETQYF

j_gene: TRBJ1-5
d_gene: TRBD1
abundance: .
v_gene: TRBV7-2
len: 14
CDR3nt: TGTGCCAGCAGCTTTAAGGGGGCGGGGCAGCCCCAGCATTTT
CDR3aa: CASSFKGAGQPQHF

j_gene: TRBJ2-1
d_gene: TRBD2
abundance: .
v_gene: TRBV10-1
len: 16
CDR3nt: TGCGCCAGCAGTGGAATTAGCGGGGGGGCCTACAATGAGCAGTTCTTC
CDR3aa: CASSGISGGAYNEQFF

j_gene: TRBJ1-5
d_gene: TRBD1
abundance: .
v_gene: TRBV7-6
len: 15
CDR3nt: TGTGCCAGCAGCCGTGGACAGGGGTTCAATCAGCCCCAGCATTTT
CDR3aa: CASSRGQGFNQPQHF

j_gene: TRBJ2-2
d_gene: TRBD2
abundance: .
v_gene: TRBV10-3
len: 17
CDR3nt: TGTGCCATCAGTGGGGTGGTAGCGGGTTCGAACACCGGGGAGCTGTTTTTT
CDR3aa: CAISGVVAGSNTGELFF

j_gene: TRBJ2-3
d_gene: TRBD1
abundance: .
v_gene: TRBV6-4
len: 14
CDR3nt: TGTGCCAGCAGTGCGACAGGGGAGGCAGATACGCAGTATTTT
CDR3aa: CASSATGEADTQYF

j_gene: TRBJ1-2
d_gene: TRBD1
abundance: .
v_gene: TRBV5-5
len: 13
CDR3nt: TGTGCCAGCAGCTTACAGGGGGCTAGAGGCTACACCTTC
CDR3aa: CASSLQGARGYTF

j_gene: TRBJ1-6
d_gene: .
abundance: .
v_gene: TRBV4-1
len: 15
CDR3nt: TGCGCCAGCAGCCAAGGATCAGTACGGGGTAGGTCCCTCCACTTT
CDR3aa: CASSQGSVRGRSLHF

j_gene: TRBJ2-7
d_gene: TRBD1
abundance: .
v_gene: TRBV27
len: 15
CDR3nt: TGTGCCAGCAGTGGACCGGGACAGATCTCCTACGAGCAGTACTTC
CDR3aa: CASSGPGQISYEQYF

j_gene: TRBJ2-1
d_gene: .
abundance: .
v_gene: TRBV7-9
len: 14
CDR3nt: TGTGCCAGCAGCCTCAGGGGAAGGGACAATGAGCAGTTCTTC
CDR3aa: CASSLRGRDNEQFF

j_gene: TRBJ2-5
d_gene: TRBD2
abundance: .
v_gene: TRBV3-1/TRBV3-2
len: 13
CDR3nt: TGTGCCAGCAGCCAAGATTTGGGCGGGGGACGACACTTC
CDR3aa: CASSQDLGGGRHF

j_gene: TRBJ2-5
d_gene: TRBD1
abundance: .
v_gene: TRBV12-5
len: 15
CDR3nt: TGTGCTAGTGGTTTGGAACAGGGGATAGGAGAGACCCAGTACTTC
CDR3aa: CASGLEQGIGETQYF

j_gene: TRBJ2-7
d_gene: TRBD1
abundance: once
v_gene: TRBV5-1
len: 17
CDR3nt: TGCGCCAGCAGCTTGGCACCCGCGACAGGGTTCAAGGACGAGCAGTACTTC
CDR3aa: CASSLAPATGFKDEQYF

j_gene: TRBJ2-7
d_gene: .
abundance: .
v_gene: TRBV11-2
len: 14
CDR3nt: TGTGCCAGCAGCTTAGATCGGGCTAGCCTCGAGCAGTACTTC
CDR3aa: CASSLDRASLEQYF

j_gene: TRBJ1-2
d_gene: .
abundance: .
v_gene: TRBV27
len: 14
CDR3nt: TGTGCCAGCAGTTTATCTCTAGGGGTCGGTGGCTACACCTTC
CDR3aa: CASSLSLGVGGYTF

j_gene: TRBJ2-7
d_gene: TRBD1
abundance: .
v_gene: TRBV2
len: 14
CDR3nt: TGTGCCAGCAGTGAAGTGTATGACAGGGCCGAGCAGTACTTC
CDR3aa: CASSEVYDRAEQYF

j_gene: TRBJ2-7
d_gene: .
abundance: .
v_gene: TRBV28
len: 11
CDR3nt: TGTGCCAGCAGTTACAGGGACGAGCAGTACTTC
CDR3aa: CASSYRDEQYF

j_gene: TRBJ2-2
d_gene: .
abundance: medium-sized
v_gene: TRBV7-9
len: 16
CDR3nt: TGTGCCAGCAGCTTAGAGCCTAGCCCCGGAACCGGGGAGCTGTTTTTT
CDR3aa: CASSLEPSPGTGELFF

j_gene: TRBJ2-2
d_gene: .
abundance: .
v_gene: TRBV29-1
len: 15
CDR3nt: TGCAGCGTTGTAACAGGGTTGAAAAACACCGGGGAGCTGTTTTTT
CDR3aa: CSVVTGLKNTGELFF

j_gene: TRBJ2-7
d_gene: .
abundance: .
v_gene: TRBV20-1
len: 10
CDR3nt: TGCAGTGCTCTCTCCTACGAGCAGTACTTC
CDR3aa: CSALSYEQYF

j_gene: TRBJ2-7
d_gene: TRBD2
abundance: .
v_gene: TRBV19
len: 18
CDR3nt: TGTGCCAGTAGTATAGATTCTGGTAGCGGGGGCCTCTCCTACGAGCAGTACTTC
CDR3aa: CASSIDSGSGGLSYEQYF

j_gene: TRBJ1-1
d_gene: TRBD1
abundance: .
v_gene: TRBV28
len: 14
CDR3nt: TGTGCCAGCAGCCTATACCGACAGGGGAGCGAAGCTTTCTTT
CDR3aa: CASSLYRQGSEAFF

j_gene: TRBJ1-1
d_gene: .
abundance: .
v_gene: TRBV7-2
len: 13
CDR3nt: TGTGCCAGCAGACAGCCGCCTAACACTGAAGCTTTCTTT
CDR3aa: CASRQPPNTEAFF

j_gene: TRBJ2-5
d_gene: TRBD1
abundance: .
v_gene: TRBV6-2/TRBV6-3
len: 15
CDR3nt: TGTGCCAGCAGCCCCCCGACAGGGGGACGGGAGACCCAGTACTTC
CDR3aa: CASSPPTGGRETQYF

j_gene: TRBJ1-2
d_gene: .
abundance: .
v_gene: TRBV30
len: 11
CDR3nt: TGTGCCTGGACCAGGTCCGGAGGCTACACCTTC
CDR3aa: CAWTRSGGYTF

j_gene: TRBJ2-7
d_gene: .
abundance: few
v_gene: TRBV18
len: 12
CDR3nt: TGTGCCAGCTCACCACCGAACGGCGAGCAGTACTTC
CDR3aa: CASSPPNGEQYF

j_gene: TRBJ1-3
d_gene: .
abundance: .
v_gene: TRBV21-1
len: 14
CDR3nt: TGTGCCAGCAGGGACTCCAGCTCTGGAAACACCATATATTTT
CDR3aa: CASRDSSSGNTIYF

j_gene: TRBJ2-3
d_gene: .
abundance: .
v_gene: TRBV27
len: 14
CDR3nt: TGTGCCAGCAGCCCCCCAGATAGCACAGATACGCAGTATTTT
CDR3aa: CASSPPDSTDTQYF

j_gene: TRBJ2-2
d_gene: .
abundance: .
v_gene: TRBV9
len: 15
CDR3nt: TGTGCCAGCAGCACCCGGACAGAGAACACCGGGGAGCTGTTTTTT
CDR3aa: CASSTRTENTGELFF

j_gene: TRBJ2-3
d_gene: TRBD1
abundance: .
v_gene: TRBV5-1
len: 16
CDR3nt: TGCGCCAGCAGCTTGGTAGTGTTGGACAGGGTAGATACGCAGTATTTT
CDR3aa: CASSLVVLDRVDTQYF

j_gene: TRBJ2-7
d_gene: TRBD1
abundance: .
v_gene: TRBV29-1
len: 12
CDR3nt: TGCAGCGTTGGGGACAGGGTAAACGAGCAGTACTTC
CDR3aa: CSVGDRVNEQYF

j_gene: TRBJ2-7
d_gene: .
abundance: .
v_gene: TRBV19
len: 13
CDR3nt: TGTGCCAGTAGCTTAAGCCTCTCCTACGAGCAGTACTTC
CDR3aa: CASSLSLSYEQYF

j_gene: TRBJ1-1
d_gene: .
abundance: .
v_gene: TRBV10-3
len: 13
CDR3nt: TGTGCCATCAGAGATACAGGGCTCACTGAAGCTTTCTTT
CDR3aa: CAIRDTGLTEAFF

j_gene: TRBJ1-6
d_gene: .
abundance: few
v_gene: TRBV7-9
len: 14
CDR3nt: TGTGCCAGCAGGCCGGGAGTCCATAATTCACCCCTCCACTTT
CDR3aa: CASRPGVHNSPLHF

j_gene: TRBJ1-6
d_gene: .
abundance: .
v_gene: TRBV30
len: 12
CDR3nt: TGTGCCTGGAGGGCGGGATATTCACCCCTCCACTTT
CDR3aa: CAWRAGYSPLHF

j_gene: TRBJ2-2
d_gene: TRBD1
abundance: large
v_gene: TRBV5-1
len: 16
CDR3nt: TGCGCCAGCAGCTCCCCGGGACAGGGGTCAACCGGGGAGCTGTTTTTT
CDR3aa: CASSSPGQGSTGELFF

j_gene: TRBJ2-7
d_gene: TRBD1
abundance: once
v_gene: TRBV27
len: 17
CDR3nt: TGTGCCAGCAGTAGACAGGGACAGGGGACGAGCTCCTACGAGCAGTACTTC
CDR3aa: CASSRQGQGTSSYEQYF

j_gene: TRBJ1-1
d_gene: TRBD1
abundance: .
v_gene: TRBV6-6
len: 14
CDR3nt: TGTGCCAGCAGTGTACAGGGGGCTAACACTGAAGCTTTCTTT
CDR3aa: CASSVQGANTEAFF

j_gene: TRBJ1-5
d_gene: TRBD1
abundance: once
v_gene: TRBV6-2/TRBV6-3
len: 18
CDR3nt: TGTGCCAGCAGCCAGGACAGGGGACCTCTTTATGGCAATCAGCCCCAGCATTTT
CDR3aa: CASSQDRGPLYGNQPQHF

j_gene: TRBJ1-1
d_gene: .
abundance: .
v_gene: TRBV29-1
len: 15
CDR3nt: TGCAGCGTTGCCAACAGGGATAAATCGGGCACTGAAGCTTTCTTT
CDR3aa: CSVANRDKSGTEAFF

j_gene: TRBJ1-2
d_gene: .
abundance: .
v_gene: TRBV7-9
len: 12
CDR3nt: TGTGCCAGCAGCGTAGAGGGAGGTGGCTACACCTTC
CDR3aa: CASSVEGGGYTF

j_gene: TRBJ2-2
d_gene: .
abundance: few
v_gene: TRBV5-8
len: 14
CDR3nt: TGTGCCAGCAGCTTGGCCCAGAACACCGGGGAGCTGTTTTTT
CDR3aa: CASSLAQNTGELFF

j_gene: TRBJ2-2
d_gene: .
abundance: .
v_gene: TRBV6-2/TRBV6-3
len: 16
CDR3nt: TGTGCCAGCAGTTTGCTCGACGGGACGAACACCGGGGAGCTGTTTTTT
CDR3aa: CASSLLDGTNTGELFF

j_gene: TRBJ1-2
d_gene: TRBD1
abundance: .
v_gene: TRBV9
len: 15
CDR3nt: TGTGCCAGCAGCGTAGGGAACAGGGGCAACTATGGCTACACCTTC
CDR3aa: CASSVGNRGNYGYTF

j_gene: TRBJ1-1
d_gene: .
abundance: .
v_gene: TRBV30
len: 12
CDR3nt: TGTGCCTGGCTTATAATGAACACTGAAGCTTTCTTT
CDR3aa: CAWLIMNTEAFF

j_gene: TRBJ2-2
d_gene: TRBD1
abundance: .
v_gene: TRBV5-1
len: 14
CDR3nt: TGCGCCAGCAGCCCGACAGGGGACACCGGGGAGCTGTTTTTT
CDR3aa: CASSPTGDTGELFF